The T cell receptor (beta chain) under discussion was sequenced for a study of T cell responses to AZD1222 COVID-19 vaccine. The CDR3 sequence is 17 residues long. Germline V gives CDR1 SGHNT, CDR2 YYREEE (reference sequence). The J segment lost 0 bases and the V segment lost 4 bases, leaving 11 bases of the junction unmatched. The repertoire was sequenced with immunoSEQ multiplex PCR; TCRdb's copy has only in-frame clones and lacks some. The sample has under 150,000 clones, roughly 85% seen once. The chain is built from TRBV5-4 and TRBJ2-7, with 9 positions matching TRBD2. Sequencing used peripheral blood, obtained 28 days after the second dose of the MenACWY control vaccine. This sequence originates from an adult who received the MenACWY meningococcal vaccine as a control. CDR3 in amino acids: CASSRGLAGFGSYEQYF. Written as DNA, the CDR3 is TGTGCCAGCAGCCGGGGGCTAGCGGGATTTGGCTCCTACGAGCAGTACTTC.